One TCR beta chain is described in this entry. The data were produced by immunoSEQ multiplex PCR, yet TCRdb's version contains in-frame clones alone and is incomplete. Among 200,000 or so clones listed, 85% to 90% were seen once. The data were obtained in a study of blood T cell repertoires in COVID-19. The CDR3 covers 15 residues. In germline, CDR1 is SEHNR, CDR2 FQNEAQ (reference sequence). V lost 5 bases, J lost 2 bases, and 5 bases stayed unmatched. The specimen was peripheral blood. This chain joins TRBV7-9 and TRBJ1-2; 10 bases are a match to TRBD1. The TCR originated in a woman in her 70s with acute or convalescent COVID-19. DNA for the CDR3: TGTGCCAGCAGCCCGACAGGGGGCGGGAACTATGGCTACACCTTC. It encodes CASSPTGGGNYGYTF.